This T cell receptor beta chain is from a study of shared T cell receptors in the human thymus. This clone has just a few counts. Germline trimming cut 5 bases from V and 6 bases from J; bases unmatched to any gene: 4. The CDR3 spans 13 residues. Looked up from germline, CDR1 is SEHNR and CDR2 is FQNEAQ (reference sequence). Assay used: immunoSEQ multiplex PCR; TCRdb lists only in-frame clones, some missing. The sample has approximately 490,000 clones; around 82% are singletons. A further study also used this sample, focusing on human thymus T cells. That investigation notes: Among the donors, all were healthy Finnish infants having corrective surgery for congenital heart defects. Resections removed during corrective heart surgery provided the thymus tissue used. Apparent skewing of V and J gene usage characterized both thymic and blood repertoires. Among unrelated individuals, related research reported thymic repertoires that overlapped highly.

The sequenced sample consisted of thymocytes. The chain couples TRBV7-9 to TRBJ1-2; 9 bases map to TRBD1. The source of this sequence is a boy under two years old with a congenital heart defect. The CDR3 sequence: CASSRGQGNGYTF. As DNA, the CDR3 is TGTGCCAGCAGCCGCGGACAGGGGAATGGCTACACCTTC.